One TCR beta chain is described in this entry. Germline CDR1 KGHSH, CDR2 LQKENI. V lost 2 bases and J 0 bases, leaving 11 bases between the germline ends. The CDR3 length is 16 residues. The sample comes from a study of technical replicates of blood from a handful of donors. Some clones are missing from TCRdb's copy, which holds only in-frame ones; the method was immunoSEQ multiplex PCR. The table shows 70,000 to 80,000 clones, with almost 98% occurring only once. Material: T cells isolated from PBMCs. The chain employs TRBV18 and TRBJ1-5, with unresolved D. The TCR comes from a human donor in good health. The CDR3 loop is CASSPVGAYSNQPQHF. The CDR3 DNA follows: TGTGCCAGCTCACCAGTCGGAGCGTATAGCAATCAGCCCCAGCATTTT.